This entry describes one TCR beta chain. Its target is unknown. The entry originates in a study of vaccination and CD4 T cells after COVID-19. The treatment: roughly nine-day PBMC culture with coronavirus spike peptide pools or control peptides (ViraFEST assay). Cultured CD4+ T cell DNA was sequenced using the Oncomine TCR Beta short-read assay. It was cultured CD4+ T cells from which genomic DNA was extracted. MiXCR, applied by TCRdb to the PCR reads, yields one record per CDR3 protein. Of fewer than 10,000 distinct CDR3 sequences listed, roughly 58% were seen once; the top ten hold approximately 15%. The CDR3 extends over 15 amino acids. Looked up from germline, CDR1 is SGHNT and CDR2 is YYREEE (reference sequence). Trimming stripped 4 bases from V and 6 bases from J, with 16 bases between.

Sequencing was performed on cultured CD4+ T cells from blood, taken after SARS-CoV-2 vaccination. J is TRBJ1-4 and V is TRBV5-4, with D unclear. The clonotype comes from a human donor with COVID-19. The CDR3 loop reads CASSPHRGSDEKLFF. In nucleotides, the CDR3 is TGTGCCAGCAGCCCCCACCGGGGATCCGATGAAAAACTGTTTTTT.